This TCR beta chain was observed in a study of chemoradiotherapy in HPV16-positive cancers (dated by TCRdb to between 2021 and 2022). Study-wide context: Candidate HPV-specific T-cell clones and common TCR motifs were defined through functional T-cell assays on cells from a couple of HPV16-positive patients. TCR repertoires from over 75 patients with HPV-related cancers were then used to track the candidate HPV-specific TCRs and motifs. The study asked whether T-cell immunity to the HPV oncoproteins E6 and E7 changes during chemoradiotherapy and whether this immunity affects survival.

General study outcomes and caveats: Improved recurrence-free survival in HPV16-positive patients was associated with expansion of HPV-responsive T cells during chemoradiotherapy. Expansion of candidate HPV-specific clones and E7-related TCR motifs was observed in the tumor microenvironment during treatment, whereas no such expansion was observed for non-HPV-specific T cells. Only a couple of HPV16-positive patients were used to derive the functional definition of HPV-specific T cells, and the survival association was reported for HPV16-positive patients.

Library method: the immunoSEQ multiplex PCR assay. TCRdb mirrors the immuneACCESS table, restricted to in-frame sequences. Some clones are absent from its copies; in checked studies, under half trace to an unresolved V gene, and the reason for the others is unknown. The sample profile shows 36,000 or so clones; around 80% of them were found once. Together, the top ten hold 3% to 4% of the sample. To note about this clone: Its antigen is unknown. It has no much larger one-base neighbor in the sample; base qualities were not kept.

The germline V gene yields SGHRS for CDR1 and YFSETQ for CDR2. The V end gives up 3 bases and the J end 5 bases, leaving 11 bases in the junction not matched to a gene. Including cysteine and phenylalanine, the CDR3 has 16 amino acids. Of all the DNA, just the CDR3 is kept, 48 bases in frame from base 1. Repertoires were sampled multiple times during chemoradiotherapy, which allowed clonal expansion in the tumor microenvironment to be followed. The chain is assembled from TRBV5-1 and TRBJ1-1, with TRBD1 matching 9 junction bases. The starting material was blood, obtained from a patient who underwent chemoradiotherapy. The clonotype comes from a human donor with HPV-associated anogenital cancer. The CDR3 reads as follows: CASSSHPQGAQTEAFF. The DNA is TGCGCCAGCAGCTCCCACCCACAGGGGGCGCAGACTGAAGCTTTCTTT.